These T cell receptor beta chains were read from a single sample in a study of blood T cells in healthy people across ages. From the 5' RACE reads, TCRdb called clonotypes with MiXCR, one entry per CDR3 protein. This sample has about a million distinct CDR3 sequences; approximately 38% occur once, and the top ten carry around 13%. Sequencing was done on a sample of blood. The receptor source for this set is a man aged 18-30 years in good health. CDR3s include the opening cysteine and the closing phenylalanine or tryptophan. The D gene is left open where the match is weak. The size field is filled for only some rows; it gives once, few, many or a size class.

abundance: .
d_gene: .
j_gene: TRBJ1-2
v_gene: TRBV4-1
len: 16
CDR3aa: CASSQDIWGFNYGYTF
CDR3nt: TGCGCCAGCAGCCAAGATATTTGGGGTTTTAACTATGGCTACACCTTC

abundance: .
d_gene: .
j_gene: TRBJ2-5
v_gene: TRBV7-8
len: 16
CDR3aa: CASTQIGGPGQETQYF
CDR3nt: TGTGCCAGCACCCAGATCGGCGGGCCAGGGCAAGAGACCCAGTACTTC

abundance: few
d_gene: TRBD1
j_gene: TRBJ2-1
v_gene: TRBV6-2/TRBV6-3
len: 18
CDR3aa: CASRGRDRGLLLYNEQFF
CDR3nt: TGTGCCAGCAGGGGCCGGGACAGGGGTCTTCTTCTCTACAATGAGCAGTTCTTC

abundance: .
d_gene: .
j_gene: TRBJ1-2
v_gene: TRBV7-9
len: 16
CDR3aa: CASSLEQVRLRYGYTF
CDR3nt: TGTGCCAGCAGCTTAGAGCAGGTCCGACTTCGCTATGGCTACACCTTC

abundance: .
d_gene: TRBD1
j_gene: TRBJ2-1
v_gene: TRBV5-1
len: 13
CDR3aa: CASSPKQGLEQFF
CDR3nt: TGCGCCAGCAGCCCGAAACAGGGGTTGGAGCAGTTCTTC

abundance: .
d_gene: .
j_gene: TRBJ1-2
v_gene: TRBV4-2
len: 15
CDR3aa: CASSQDSNGVFGYTF
CDR3nt: TGTGCCAGCAGCCAAGATAGTAATGGGGTGTTTGGCTACACCTTC

abundance: few
d_gene: .
j_gene: TRBJ2-5
v_gene: TRBV12-3/TRBV12-4
len: 13
CDR3aa: CASSSTATSTQYF
CDR3nt: TGTGCCAGCAGTTCGACAGCCACAAGCACCCAGTACTTC

abundance: few
d_gene: .
j_gene: TRBJ2-1
v_gene: TRBV29-1
len: 12
CDR3aa: CSGGTGYNEQFF
CDR3nt: TGCAGCGGTGGGACGGGGTACAATGAGCAGTTCTTC

abundance: few
d_gene: .
j_gene: TRBJ2-5
v_gene: TRBV12-5
len: 13
CDR3aa: CASGTLDGETQYF
CDR3nt: TGTGCTAGTGGTACCCTGGATGGAGAGACCCAGTACTTC

abundance: .
d_gene: .
j_gene: TRBJ1-4
v_gene: TRBV5-6
len: 14
CDR3aa: CASTPTLEGEKLFF
CDR3nt: TGTGCCAGCACACCCACCCTTGAAGGTGAAAAACTGTTTTTT

abundance: .
d_gene: .
j_gene: TRBJ2-7
v_gene: TRBV6-1
len: 12
CDR3aa: CASRDSDSEQYF
CDR3nt: TGTGCCAGCAGGGATTCCGATTCCGAGCAGTACTTC

abundance: .
d_gene: .
j_gene: TRBJ2-5
v_gene: TRBV28
len: 14
CDR3aa: CASRRQLVEETQYF
CDR3nt: TGTGCCAGCAGGAGACAACTAGTGGAGGAGACCCAGTACTTC

abundance: few
d_gene: TRBD1
j_gene: TRBJ2-5
v_gene: TRBV5-1
len: 18
CDR3aa: CASSLVGQGAEYQETQYF
CDR3nt: TGCGCCAGCAGCTTGGTCGGACAGGGGGCCGAGTACCAAGAGACCCAGTACTTC

abundance: .
d_gene: TRBD1
j_gene: TRBJ1-2
v_gene: TRBV20-1
len: 15
CDR3aa: CSARPGQLTNYGYTF
CDR3nt: TGCAGTGCTAGACCGGGACAGCTAACTAACTATGGCTACACCTTC

abundance: few
d_gene: .
j_gene: TRBJ2-1
v_gene: TRBV6-6
len: 15
CDR3aa: CASSYPGAPHNEQFF
CDR3nt: TGTGCCAGCAGTTACCCCGGGGCACCTCACAATGAGCAGTTCTTC

abundance: few
d_gene: .
j_gene: TRBJ2-1
v_gene: TRBV6-5
len: 15
CDR3aa: CASSYRGRAYNEQFF
CDR3nt: TGTGCCAGCAGTTACAGGGGAAGGGCCTACAATGAGCAGTTCTTC

abundance: .
d_gene: TRBD1
j_gene: TRBJ1-2
v_gene: TRBV28
len: 15
CDR3aa: CASSPRTGINYGYTF
CDR3nt: TGTGCCAGCAGTCCGAGGACAGGGATTAACTATGGCTACACCTTC

abundance: .
d_gene: TRBD1
j_gene: TRBJ1-2
v_gene: TRBV29-1
len: 16
CDR3aa: CSAQGGREGSGYGYTF
CDR3nt: TGCAGCGCCCAGGGGGGTAGGGAGGGGTCAGGCTATGGCTACACCTTC

abundance: .
d_gene: .
j_gene: TRBJ2-3
v_gene: TRBV7-8
len: 15
CDR3aa: CASSPNHPSTDTQYF
CDR3nt: TGTGCCAGCAGCCCAAATCACCCTAGCACAGATACGCAGTATTTT

abundance: few
d_gene: .
j_gene: TRBJ2-4
v_gene: TRBV5-1
len: 17
CDR3aa: CASSPVGSTPLSNIQYF
CDR3nt: TGCGCCAGCAGCCCGGTCGGGTCTACTCCCCTATCGAACATTCAGTACTTC

abundance: .
d_gene: TRBD2
j_gene: TRBJ2-1
v_gene: TRBV11-1
len: 21
CDR3aa: CASRTSKTSGGDDPDPPEQFF
CDR3nt: TGTGCCAGCAGAACCTCTAAGACTAGCGGGGGTGACGACCCTGACCCGCCTGAGCAGTTCTTC

abundance: few
d_gene: .
j_gene: TRBJ2-1
v_gene: TRBV6-5
len: 13
CDR3aa: CASSQLRDNEQFF
CDR3nt: TGTGCCAGCAGCCAACTTAGGGACAATGAGCAGTTCTTC

abundance: .
d_gene: .
j_gene: TRBJ2-5
v_gene: TRBV20-1
len: 14
CDR3aa: CSASLGRQVETQYF
CDR3nt: TGCAGTGCTAGTTTGGGTCGGCAAGTGGAGACCCAGTACTTC

abundance: few
d_gene: .
j_gene: TRBJ1-1
v_gene: TRBV20-1
len: 15
CDR3aa: CSARDLRETNTEAFF
CDR3nt: TGCAGTGCTAGAGACCTTAGGGAAACGAACACTGAAGCTTTCTTT

abundance: .
d_gene: .
j_gene: TRBJ1-2
v_gene: TRBV10-3
len: 15
CDR3aa: CATSSIPGLTLGYTF
CDR3nt: TGTGCCACCAGTTCAATACCGGGACTTACACTTGGCTACACCTTC

abundance: .
d_gene: .
j_gene: TRBJ2-7
v_gene: TRBV6-2/TRBV6-3
len: 15
CDR3aa: CASSYDRDATYEQYF
CDR3nt: TGTGCCAGCAGTTACGACCGGGACGCAACCTACGAGCAGTACTTC

abundance: .
d_gene: .
j_gene: TRBJ1-2
v_gene: TRBV14
len: 15
CDR3aa: CASSLGPGALYGYTF
CDR3nt: TGTGCCAGCAGCCTCGGACCTGGGGCACTCTATGGCTACACCTTC

abundance: many
d_gene: .
j_gene: TRBJ2-3
v_gene: TRBV29-1
len: 15
CDR3aa: CSVAQSGTSTDTQYF
CDR3nt: TGCAGCGTTGCACAATCCGGGACTAGCACAGATACGCAGTATTTT